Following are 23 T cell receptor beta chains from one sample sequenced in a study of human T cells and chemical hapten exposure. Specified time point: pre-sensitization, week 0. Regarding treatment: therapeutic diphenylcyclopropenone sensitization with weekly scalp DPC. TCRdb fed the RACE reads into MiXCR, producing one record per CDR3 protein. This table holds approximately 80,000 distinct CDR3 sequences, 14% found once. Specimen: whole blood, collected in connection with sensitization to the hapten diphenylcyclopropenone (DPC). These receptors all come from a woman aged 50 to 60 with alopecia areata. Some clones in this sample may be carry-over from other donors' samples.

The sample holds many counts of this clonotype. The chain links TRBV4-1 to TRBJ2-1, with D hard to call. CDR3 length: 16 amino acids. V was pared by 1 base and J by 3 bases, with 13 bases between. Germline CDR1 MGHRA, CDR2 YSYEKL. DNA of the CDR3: TGCGCCAGCAGCCAAGTTGTGGTGGCAGTCTACAATGAGCAGTTCTTC. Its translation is CASSQVVVAVYNEQFF.

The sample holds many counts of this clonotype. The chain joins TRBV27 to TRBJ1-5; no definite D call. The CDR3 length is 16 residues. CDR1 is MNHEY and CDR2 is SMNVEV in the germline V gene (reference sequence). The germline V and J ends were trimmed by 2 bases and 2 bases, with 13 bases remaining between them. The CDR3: CASSLTGVGGNQPQHF. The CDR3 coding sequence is TGTGCCAGCAGTTTAACCGGGGTAGGTGGCAATCAGCCCCAGCATTTT.

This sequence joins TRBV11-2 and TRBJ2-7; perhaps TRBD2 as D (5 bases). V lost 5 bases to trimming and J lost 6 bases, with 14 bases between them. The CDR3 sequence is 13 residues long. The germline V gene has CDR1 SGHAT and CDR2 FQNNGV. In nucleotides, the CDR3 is TGTGCCAGCAGCGGACTGTACGGGCGCGAGCAGTACTTC. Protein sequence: CASSGLYGREQYF.

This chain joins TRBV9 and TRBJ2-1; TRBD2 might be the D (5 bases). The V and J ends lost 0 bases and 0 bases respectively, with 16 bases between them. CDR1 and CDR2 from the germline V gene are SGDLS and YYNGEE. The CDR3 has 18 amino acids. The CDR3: CASSVEGLGRTSYNEQFF. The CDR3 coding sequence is TGTGCCAGCAGCGTAGAAGGGCTGGGGAGAACCTCCTACAATGAGCAGTTCTTC.

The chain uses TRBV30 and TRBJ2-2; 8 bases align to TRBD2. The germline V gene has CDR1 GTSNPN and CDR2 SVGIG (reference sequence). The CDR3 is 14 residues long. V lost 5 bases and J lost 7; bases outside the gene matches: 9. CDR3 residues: CAWGSGSHHGELFF. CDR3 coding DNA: TGTGCCTGGGGGAGCGGGAGTCACCACGGGGAGCTGTTTTTT.

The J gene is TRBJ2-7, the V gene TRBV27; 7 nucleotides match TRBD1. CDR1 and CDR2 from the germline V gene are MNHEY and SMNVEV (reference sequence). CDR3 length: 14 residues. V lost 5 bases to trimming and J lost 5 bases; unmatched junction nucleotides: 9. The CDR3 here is CASSRGTGANEQYF. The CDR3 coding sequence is TGTGCCAGCAGTCGAGGAACAGGGGCCAACGAGCAGTACTTC.

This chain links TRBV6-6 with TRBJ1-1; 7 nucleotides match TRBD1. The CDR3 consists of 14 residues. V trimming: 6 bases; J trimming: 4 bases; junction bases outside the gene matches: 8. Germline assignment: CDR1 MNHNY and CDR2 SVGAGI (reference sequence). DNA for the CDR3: TGTGCCAGCAGCCCTAGGGCAGGGGGCACTGAAGCTTTCTTT. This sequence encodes CASSPRAGGTEAFF.

CDR3 amino acids: CASSQDNLPRNIQYF. The DNA for the CDR3 is TGTGCCAGCAGCCAAGATAACCTCCCTAGGAACATTCAGTACTTC. This rearrangement joins TRBV3-1 to TRBJ2-4; D gene uncertain. Trimming removed 0 bases at V and 7 bases at J, with 13 bases between. This CDR3 comprises 15 residues. Germline loops: CDR1 LGHDT, CDR2 YNNKEL (reference sequence).

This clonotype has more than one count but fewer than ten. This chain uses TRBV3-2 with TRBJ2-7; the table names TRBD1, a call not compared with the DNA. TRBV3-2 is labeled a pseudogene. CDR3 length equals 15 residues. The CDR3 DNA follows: TGTGCCAGCAGCCCACTTGACAGGGGTTCCTACGAGCAGTACTTC. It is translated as CASSPLDRGSYEQYF.

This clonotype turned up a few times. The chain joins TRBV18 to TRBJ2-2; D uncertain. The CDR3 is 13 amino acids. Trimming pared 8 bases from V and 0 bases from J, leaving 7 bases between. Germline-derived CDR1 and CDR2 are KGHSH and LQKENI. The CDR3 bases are TGTGCCAGCACCAGTGCGAACACCGGGGAGCTGTTTTTT. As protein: CASTSANTGELFF.

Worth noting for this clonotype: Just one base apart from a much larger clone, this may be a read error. CDR3 DNA sequence: TGTGCCAACAGCTTCGAGGGATACCCTAACTATGGCTACACCTTC. Translated, it gives CANSFEGYPNYGYTF. The rearrangement uses TRBV13 and TRBJ1-2; no definite D call. This CDR3 has 15 residues. Germline CDR1 is PRHDT and CDR2 is FYEKMQ (reference sequence).

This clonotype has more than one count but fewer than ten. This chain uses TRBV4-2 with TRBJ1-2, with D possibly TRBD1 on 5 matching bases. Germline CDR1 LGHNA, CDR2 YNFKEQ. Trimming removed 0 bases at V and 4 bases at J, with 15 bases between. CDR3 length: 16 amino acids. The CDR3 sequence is CASSQEGGGTLYGYTF. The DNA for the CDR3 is TGTGCCAGCAGCCAAGAGGGGGGAGGGACTCTCTATGGCTACACCTTC.

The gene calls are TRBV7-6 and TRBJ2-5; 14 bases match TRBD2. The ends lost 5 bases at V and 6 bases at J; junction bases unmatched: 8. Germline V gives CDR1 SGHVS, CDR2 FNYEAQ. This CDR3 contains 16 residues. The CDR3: CASSQGTSGSTKTQYF. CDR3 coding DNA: TGTGCCAGCAGCCAAGGGACTAGCGGGAGTACTAAGACCCAGTACTTC. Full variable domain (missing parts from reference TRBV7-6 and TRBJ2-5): GAGVSQSPRYKVTKRGQDVALRCDPISGHVSLYWYRQALGQGPEFLTYFNYEAQQDKSGLPNDRFSAERPEGSISTLTIQRTEQRDSAMYRCASSQGTSGSTKTQYFGPGTRLLVL.

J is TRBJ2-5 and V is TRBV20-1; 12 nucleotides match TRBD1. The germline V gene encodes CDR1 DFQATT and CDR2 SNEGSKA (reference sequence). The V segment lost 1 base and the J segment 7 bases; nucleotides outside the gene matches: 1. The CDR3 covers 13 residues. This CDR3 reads CSARAGQGATQYF. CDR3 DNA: TGCAGTGCTAGAGCGGGACAGGGGGCGACCCAGTACTTC.

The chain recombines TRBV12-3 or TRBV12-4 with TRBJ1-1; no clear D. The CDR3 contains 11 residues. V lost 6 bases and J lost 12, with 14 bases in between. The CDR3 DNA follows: TGTGCCAGCAGCCAGACTTCCCAACCTTTCTTT. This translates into CASSQTSQPFF.

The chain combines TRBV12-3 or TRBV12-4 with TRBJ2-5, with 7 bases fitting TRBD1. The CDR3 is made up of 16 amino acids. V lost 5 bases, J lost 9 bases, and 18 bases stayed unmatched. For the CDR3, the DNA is TGTGCCAGCAGTCCTCCCAGACAGGGTACACCGTTGGCCCAGTACTTC. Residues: CASSPPRQGTPLAQYF.

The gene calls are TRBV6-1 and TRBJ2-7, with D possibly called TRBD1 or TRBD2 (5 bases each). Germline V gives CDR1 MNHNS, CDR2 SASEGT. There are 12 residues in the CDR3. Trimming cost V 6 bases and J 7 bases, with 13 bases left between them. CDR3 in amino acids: CASSRELHEQYF. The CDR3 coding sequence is TGTGCCAGCAGCAGGGAGCTACATGAGCAGTACTTC.

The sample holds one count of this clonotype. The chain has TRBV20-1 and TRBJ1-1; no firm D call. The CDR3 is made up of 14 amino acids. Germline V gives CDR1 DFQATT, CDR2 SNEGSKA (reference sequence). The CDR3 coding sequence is TGCGGGGTGAGCGATGACATGGTGAACACTGAAGCTTTCTTT. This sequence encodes CGVSDDMVNTEAFF.

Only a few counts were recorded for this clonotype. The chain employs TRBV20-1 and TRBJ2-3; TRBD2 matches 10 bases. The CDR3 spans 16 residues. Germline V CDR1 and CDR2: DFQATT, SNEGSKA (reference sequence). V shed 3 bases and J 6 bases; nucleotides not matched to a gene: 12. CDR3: CSASSRAGGPGDTQYF. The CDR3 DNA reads TGCAGTGCTAGTTCAAGAGCGGGAGGGCCTGGGGATACGCAGTATTTT.

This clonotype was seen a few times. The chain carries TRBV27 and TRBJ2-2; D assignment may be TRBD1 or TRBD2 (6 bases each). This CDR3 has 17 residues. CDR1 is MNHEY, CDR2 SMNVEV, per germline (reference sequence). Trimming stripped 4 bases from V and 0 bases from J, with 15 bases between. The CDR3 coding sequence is TGTGCCAGCAGTTCACGGTTGAGGGGGGCGAACACCGGGGAGCTGTTTTTT. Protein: CASSSRLRGANTGELFF.

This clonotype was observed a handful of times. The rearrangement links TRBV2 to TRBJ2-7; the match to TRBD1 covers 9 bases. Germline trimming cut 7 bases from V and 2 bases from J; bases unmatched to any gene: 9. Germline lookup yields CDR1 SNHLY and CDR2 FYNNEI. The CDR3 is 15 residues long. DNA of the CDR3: TGTGCCAGCATTAGTAACAGGGGGCTAACCTACGAGCAGTACTTC. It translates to CASISNRGLTYEQYF.

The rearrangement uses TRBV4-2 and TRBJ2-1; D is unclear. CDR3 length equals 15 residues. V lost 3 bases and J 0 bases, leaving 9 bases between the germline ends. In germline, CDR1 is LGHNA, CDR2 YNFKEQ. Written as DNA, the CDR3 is TGTGCCAGCAGCCAGTCGGCCCACTCCTACAATGAGCAGTTCTTC. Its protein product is CASSQSAHSYNEQFF.

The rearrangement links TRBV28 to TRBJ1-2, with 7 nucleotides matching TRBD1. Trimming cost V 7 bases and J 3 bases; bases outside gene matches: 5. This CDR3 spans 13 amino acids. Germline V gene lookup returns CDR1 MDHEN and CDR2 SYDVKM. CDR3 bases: TGTGCCAGCACCCCCGGGACAGACTATGGCTACACCTTC. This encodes CASTPGTDYGYTF.